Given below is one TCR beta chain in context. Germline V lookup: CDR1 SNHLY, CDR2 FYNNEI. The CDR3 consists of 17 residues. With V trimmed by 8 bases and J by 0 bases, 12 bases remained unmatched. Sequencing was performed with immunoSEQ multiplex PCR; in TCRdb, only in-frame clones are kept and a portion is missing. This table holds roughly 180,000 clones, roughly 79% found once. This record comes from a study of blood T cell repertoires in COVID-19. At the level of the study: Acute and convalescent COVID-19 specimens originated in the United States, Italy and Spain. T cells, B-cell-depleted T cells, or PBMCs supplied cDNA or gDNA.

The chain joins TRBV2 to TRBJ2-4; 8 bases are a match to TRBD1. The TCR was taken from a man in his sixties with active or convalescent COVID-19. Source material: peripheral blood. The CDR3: CASSGPVDRGAKNIQYF. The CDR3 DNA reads TGTGCCAGCTCAGGGCCCGTCGACAGGGGAGCCAAAAACATTCAGTACTTC.